This note documents a single T cell receptor beta chain sequence. Its antigen is as yet unknown. V was trimmed by 5 bases and J by 8 bases, leaving 16 bases between them. The CDR3 spans 14 residues. CDR1 is LNHNV, CDR2 YYDKDF, per germline (reference sequence). The sample comes from a study of T cell repertoires in cytomegalovirus infection. Across the whole study: The public TCR beta signatures pointed to both CMV infection and matching HLA type.

TCRdb reprocessed the reads via MiXCR and lists one record per CDR3 protein. The table lists about 330,000 distinct CDR3 sequences, about 32% of them singletons. The receptor's source is a human donor in good health (CMV status not recorded). Some clones in this sample may be carry-over from other donors' samples. V and J are TRBV15 and TRBJ2-4, with a tentative D call TRBD2 (6 bases). Sequences were derived from cultured PBMCs, sampled from culture after CMV antigen stimulation. CDR3 sequence (DNA): TGTGCCACCAGCCGGGGGATGCCGCTTGACATTCAGTACTTC. This sequence encodes CATSRGMPLDIQYF.